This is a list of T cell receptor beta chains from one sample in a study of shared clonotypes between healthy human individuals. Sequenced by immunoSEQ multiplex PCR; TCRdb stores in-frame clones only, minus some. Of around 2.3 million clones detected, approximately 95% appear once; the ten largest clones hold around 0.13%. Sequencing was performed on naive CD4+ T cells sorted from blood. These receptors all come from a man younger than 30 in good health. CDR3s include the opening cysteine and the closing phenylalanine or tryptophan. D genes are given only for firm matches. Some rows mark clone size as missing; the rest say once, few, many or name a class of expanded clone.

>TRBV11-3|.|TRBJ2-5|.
TGTGCCAGCAGCTCTGCCGCCGGGACCCAGTACTTC
CASSSAAGTQYF
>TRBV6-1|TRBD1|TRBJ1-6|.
TGTGCCAGCAGGTCCCGGGACAGGGAGAATTCACCCCTCCACTTT
CASRSRDRENSPLHF
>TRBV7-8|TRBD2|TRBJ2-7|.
TGTGCCAGCAGCTTACTAGCGGGGATCTACGAGCAGTACTTC
CASSLLAGIYEQYF
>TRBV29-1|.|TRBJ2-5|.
TGCAGCGTTGAACACAGGCTGGTGTCCAAAGAGACCCAGTACTTC
CSVEHRLVSKETQYF
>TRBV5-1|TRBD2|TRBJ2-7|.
TGCGCCAGCACCGACGGGGGGGCAGGCGCCGAGCAGTACTTC
CASTDGGAGAEQYF
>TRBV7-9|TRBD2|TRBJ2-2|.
TGTGCCAGCAGCCTCACCAAAGCGGGGTTCACCGGGGAGCTGTTTTTT
CASSLTKAGFTGELFF
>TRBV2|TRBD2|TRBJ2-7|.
TGTGCCAGCAGTGTGGGACTAGCCCGGCGGGGCGAGCAGTACTTC
CASSVGLARRGEQYF
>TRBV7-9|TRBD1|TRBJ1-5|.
TGTGCCAGCAGCCTGGGGACAGGCAATCAGCCCCAGCATTTT
CASSLGTGNQPQHF
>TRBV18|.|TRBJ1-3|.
TGTGCCAGCTCGCGTCCCTCTGGAAACACCATATATTTT
CASSRPSGNTIYF
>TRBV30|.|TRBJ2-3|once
TGTGCCTGGAGCCGAAAGGTTCTAGATGGAGATACGCAGTATTTT
CAWSRKVLDGDTQYF
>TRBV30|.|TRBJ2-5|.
TGTGCCTGGAGTGGAACGGAGGGTAGGACGGGCCAGTACTTC
CAWSGTEGRTGQYF
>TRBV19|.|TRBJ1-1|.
TGTGCCAGTAGTCCCCGGACAGTTATGAACACTGAAGCTTTCTTT
CASSPRTVMNTEAFF
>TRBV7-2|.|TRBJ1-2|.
TGTGCCAGCAGCTTAAGCAGGGGAAAAAATGGCTACACCTTC
CASSLSRGKNGYTF
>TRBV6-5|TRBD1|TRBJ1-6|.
TGTGCCAGCAGTTACTACGCAGGGACAGAAAATTCACCCCTCCACTTT
CASSYYAGTENSPLHF
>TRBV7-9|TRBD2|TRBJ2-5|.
TGTGCCAGCAGCCTTAGCGGGGGGGTCCAAGAGACCCAGTACTTC
CASSLSGGVQETQYF
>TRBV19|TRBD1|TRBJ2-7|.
TGTGCCAGTAGTATGACAGGGGGGATCTACGAGCAGTACTTC
CASSMTGGIYEQYF
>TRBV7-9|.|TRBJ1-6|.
TGTGCCAGCAGCCCGGGAGGAGGGATCTATAATTCACCCCTCCACTTT
CASSPGGGIYNSPLHF
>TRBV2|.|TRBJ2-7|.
TGTGCCAGCAGTGAACAGAGCTACGAGCAGTACTTC
CASSEQSYEQYF
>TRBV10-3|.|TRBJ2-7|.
TGTGCCATCAGTTCCGGGAGCTCCTACGAGCAGTACTTC
CAISSGSSYEQYF
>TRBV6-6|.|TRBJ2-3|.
TGTGCCAGCAGAGTAGCGGGCACAGATACGCAGTATTTT
CASRVAGTDTQYF
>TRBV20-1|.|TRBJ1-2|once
TGCAGTGCTATAGTTGTTGGCTACACCTTC
CSAIVVGYTF
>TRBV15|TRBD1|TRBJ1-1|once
TGTGCCACCAGCAGAAATCGACAGGGGAACACTGAAGCTTTCTTT
CATSRNRQGNTEAFF
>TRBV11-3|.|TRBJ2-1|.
TGTGCCAGCAGCCGGAGCTCCTACAATGAGCAGTTCTTC
CASSRSSYNEQFF
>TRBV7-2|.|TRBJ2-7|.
TGTGCCAGCAGCCTCGACCGCGGGGAGTACGAGCAGTACTTC
CASSLDRGEYEQYF
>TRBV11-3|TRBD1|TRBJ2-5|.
TGTGCCAGCAGCTTAGGAGGGGGCCTAGAGACCCAGTACTTC
CASSLGGGLETQYF
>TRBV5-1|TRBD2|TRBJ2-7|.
TGCGCCAGCAGCCCGACTAGCGGTACCTACGAGCAGTACTTC
CASSPTSGTYEQYF
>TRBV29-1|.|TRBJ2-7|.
TGCAGCGTTTCCTTCACCGGCTACGAGCAGTACTTC
CSVSFTGYEQYF
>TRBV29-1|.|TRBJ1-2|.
TGCAGCGTAGGACATGGCGATGGCTACACCTTC
CSVGHGDGYTF
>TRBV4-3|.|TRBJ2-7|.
TGCGCCAGCAGCCAAGTGGGGGGTCTTGAGCAGTACTTC
CASSQVGGLEQYF
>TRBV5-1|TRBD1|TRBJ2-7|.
TGCGCCAGCAGTTTTACTGGGACAGGGGCCGAGCAGTACTTC
CASSFTGTGAEQYF
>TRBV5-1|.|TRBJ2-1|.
TGCGCCAGCAGCTTGGCGTCCTACAATGAGCAGTTCTTC
CASSLASYNEQFF
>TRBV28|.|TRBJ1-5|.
TGTGCCAGCAGTTCCCCAGTATGGGTCAGCAATCAGCCCCAGCATTTT
CASSSPVWVSNQPQHF
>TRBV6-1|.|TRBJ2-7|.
TGTGCCAGCATCTACGGAGTGGGGGTCTCTTACGAGCAGTACTTC
CASIYGVGVSYEQYF
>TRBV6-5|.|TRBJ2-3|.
TGTGCCAGCAGTTTCGACAGGATGACAGATACGCAGTATTTT
CASSFDRMTDTQYF
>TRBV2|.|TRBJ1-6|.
TGTGCCACCACATCCGGGGGCTTGGGAAATAATTCACCCCTCCACTTT
CATTSGGLGNNSPLHF
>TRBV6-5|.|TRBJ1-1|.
TGTGCCAGCAGCCGAGACGGGAACACTGAAGCTTTCTTT
CASSRDGNTEAFF
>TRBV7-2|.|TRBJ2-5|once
TGTGCCAGCAGCCCCCGATGGAGTTCCGGTCCAGAGTCCCAGTACTTC
CASSPRWSSGPESQYF
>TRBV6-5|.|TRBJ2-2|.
TGTGCCAGCAGTCGACATAACACCGGGGAGCTGTTTTTT
CASSRHNTGELFF
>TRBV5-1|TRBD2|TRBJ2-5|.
TGCGCCAGCAGCCCGGGGGGTCAAGAGACCCAGTACTTC
CASSPGGQETQYF
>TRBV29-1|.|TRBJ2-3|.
TGCAGCGTAGTCCGGGACAGTGCCGGGACTAAGGTCGCGCAGTATTTT
CSVVRDSAGTKVAQYF
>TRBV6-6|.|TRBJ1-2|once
TGTGCCAGCAGTTACAGGCAGAACTATGGCTACACCTTC
CASSYRQNYGYTF
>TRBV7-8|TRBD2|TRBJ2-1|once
TGTGCCAGCAGCTTCGCTACTAGCGGGGGGCGCAATGAGCAGTTCTTC
CASSFATSGGRNEQFF
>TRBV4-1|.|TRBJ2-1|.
TGCGCCAGCAGCCAAGGCGGTAGCTCCTACAATGAGCAGTTCTTC
CASSQGGSSYNEQFF
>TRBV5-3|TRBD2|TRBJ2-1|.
TGTGCCAGAAGCTTGCTGGGACTAGCGGGAACTGCCGCGCCAAATGAGCAGTTCTTC
CARSLLGLAGTAAPNEQFF
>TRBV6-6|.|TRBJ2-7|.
TGTGCCAGCAGGGATCTCTACGAGCAGTACTTC
CASRDLYEQYF
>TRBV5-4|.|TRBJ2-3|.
TGTGCCAGCAGCATGGACAGACCCACGGATACGCAGTATTTT
CASSMDRPTDTQYF
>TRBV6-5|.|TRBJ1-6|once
TGTGCCAGCAGGGAGTCCTCCTCCTATAATTCACCCCTCCACTTT
CASRESSSYNSPLHF
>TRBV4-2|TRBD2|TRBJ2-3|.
TGTGCCAGCAGCCGGGGACTAGCGGGGGAACTCCCGAGCACAGATACGCAGTATTTT
CASSRGLAGELPSTDTQYF
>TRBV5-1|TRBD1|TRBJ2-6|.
TGCGCCAGCAGCGGGACAGGGAAAGGGGCCAACGTCCTGACTTTC
CASSGTGKGANVLTF
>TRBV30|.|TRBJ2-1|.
TGTGCCTGGAGTACAAGGGGGGGAGCAGAGAAGCGGAATGAGCAGTTCTTC
CAWSTRGGAEKRNEQFF
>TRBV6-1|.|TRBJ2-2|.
TGTGCCAGCATATTCTCCAGGTCCAACACCGGGGAGCTGTTTTTT
CASIFSRSNTGELFF
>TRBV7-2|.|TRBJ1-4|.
TGTGCCAGCAGCCCCCGGGACTTTACTGAAAAACTGTTTTTT
CASSPRDFTEKLFF
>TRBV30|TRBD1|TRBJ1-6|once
TGTGCCTGGGCCGGACAGGGGCCTTCACCCCTCCACTTT
CAWAGQGPSPLHF
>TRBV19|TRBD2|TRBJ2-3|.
TGTGCCAGTAGCCCACGGGGGAGCGGGAGTCGCGATACGCAGTATTTT
CASSPRGSGSRDTQYF
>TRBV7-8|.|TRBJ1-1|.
TGTGCCAGCAGCTTAGACTATCCGGCAACTGAAGCTTTCTTT
CASSLDYPATEAFF
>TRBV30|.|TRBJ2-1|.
TGTGCCTGGAGTGTACGAGGTGGGGACAATGAGCAGTTCTTC
CAWSVRGGDNEQFF
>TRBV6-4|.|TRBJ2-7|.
TGTGCCAGTAGAAAGACCCCAGGCGCCTACGAGCAGTACTTC
CASRKTPGAYEQYF